These T cell receptor beta chains were read from a single sample in a study of CD8 T cells in ankylosing spondylitis. TCRdb fed the 5' RACE reads into MiXCR, producing one record per CDR3 protein. This sample has around 450,000 distinct CDR3 sequences, with about 25% found just once. Source material: blood, either unsorted or a sorted T cell fraction (not recorded which). The receptor set was obtained from a male donor with ankylosing spondylitis. Both conserved end residues are part of each CDR3. A D gene is named only where the DNA matches it firmly. Part of the rows lack a size; the others show once, few, many or a class for expanded clones.

TRBV20-1	TRBJ2-7	.	few	CSAMGVGSYEQYF	TGCAGTGCTATGGGGGTCGGCTCCTACGAGCAGTACTTC
TRBV10-1	TRBJ2-2	TRBD1	.	CASSGKQGTNTGELFF	TGCGCCAGCAGTGGGAAACAGGGGACGAACACCGGGGAGCTGTTTTTT
TRBV12-3/TRBV12-4	TRBJ1-2	.	.	CASSLPANYGYTF	TGTGCCAGCAGTTTACCAGCCAACTATGGCTACACCTTC
TRBV10-1	TRBJ2-1	TRBD2	.	CASSTSTSGSRSEQFF	TGCGCCAGCAGTACGTCCACTAGCGGGAGTCGTAGTGAGCAGTTCTTC
TRBV18	TRBJ1-5	TRBD1	few	CASSPGGTGGWEPQHF	TGTGCCAGCTCACCTGGGGGGACAGGGGGCTGGGAACCCCAGCATTTT
TRBV5-6	TRBJ2-1	TRBD1	.	CASSPRQGRLGGEQFF	TGTGCCAGCAGCCCACGACAGGGGCGGTTAGGAGGAGAGCAGTTCTTC
TRBV20-1	TRBJ2-1	.	few	CSARDRRTANEQFF	TGCAGTGCTAGAGATCGGAGGACTGCCAATGAGCAGTTCTTC
TRBV7-9	TRBJ2-3	.	.	CASSRSGQGEFAQYF	TGTGCCAGCAGCCGAAGCGGGCAGGGGGAGTTTGCGCAGTATTTT
TRBV5-1	TRBJ2-1	.	few	CASSLGAGTLNEQFF	TGCGCCAGCAGCTTGGGGGCCGGGACACTCAATGAGCAGTTCTTC
TRBV20-1	TRBJ2-1	.	once	CSARPEEQFF	TGCAGTGCTAGGCCCGAGGAGCAGTTCTTC
TRBV20-1	TRBJ1-2	.	.	CSANSDPDYGYTF	TGCAGTGCTAACTCGGACCCAGACTATGGCTACACCTTC
TRBV6-1	TRBJ2-3	TRBD2	.	CASSRSGTSVDTQYF	TGTGCCAGCAGTAGGTCCGGGACTAGCGTAGATACGCAGTATTTT
TRBV5-6	TRBJ2-2	.	.	CASSLYYFNTGELFF	TGTGCCAGCAGCTTGTACTACTTTAACACCGGGGAGCTGTTTTTT
TRBV20-1	TRBJ1-4	.	many	CIVEGTEKLFF	TGCATTGTAGAAGGGACAGAAAAACTGTTTTTT
TRBV20-1	TRBJ1-1	.	few	CSASLRGRAVSAFF	TGCAGTGCCTCACTCCGGGGACGGGCAGTATCGGCTTTCTTT
TRBV3-1	TRBJ1-5	TRBD1	.	CASSLFSGTGNQPQHF	TGTGCCAGCAGCCTTTTCTCCGGGACAGGCAATCAGCCCCAGCATTTT
TRBV5-1	TRBJ1-6	.	.	CASSPTQGTDNSPLHF	TGCGCCAGCAGCCCTACACAGGGTACCGATAATTCACCCCTCCACTTT
TRBV11-2	TRBJ2-5	.	few	CASTTDRETQYF	TGTGCCAGCACCACAGACCGGGAGACCCAGTACTTC
TRBV5-1	TRBJ1-5	.	many	CASSLQGGSNQPQHF	TGCGCCAGCAGCTTGCAAGGGGGGAGCAATCAGCCCCAGCATTTT
TRBV5-1	TRBJ1-1	.	.	CASSLRPDRMNTEAFF	TGCGCCAGCAGCCTGAGGCCAGACAGAATGAACACTGAAGCTTTCTTT
TRBV20-1	TRBJ2-1	TRBD2	.	CSARRLAGGGGNKQFF	TGCAGTGCTAGACGGCTAGCGGGAGGAGGCGGCAATAAGCAGTTCTTC
TRBV7-9	TRBJ1-3	.	.	CASSLAESGNTIYF	TGTGCCAGCAGCTTAGCAGAGTCTGGAAACACCATATATTTT
TRBV12-3/TRBV12-4	TRBJ2-2	TRBD2	few	CASRPAGWYTGELFF	TGTGCCAGCAGGCCAGCGGGGTGGTACACCGGGGAGCTGTTTTTT
TRBV12-3/TRBV12-4	TRBJ2-1	TRBD2	.	CAVNSGRRNNEQFF	TGTGCCGTTAACAGCGGGAGGAGGAACAATGAGCAGTTCTTC
TRBV3-1	TRBJ1-2	.	.	CASSQVPELYGYTF	TGTGCCAGCAGCCAAGTTCCAGAATTGTATGGCTACACCTTC
TRBV9	TRBJ2-3	.	.	CASSVTRHTDTQYF	TGTGCCAGCAGCGTAACACGACACACAGATACGCAGTATTTT
TRBV6-5	TRBJ2-1	TRBD2	few	CASSYTTVLGLGSNEQFF	TGTGCCAGCAGTTACACTACTGTCCTTGGACTAGGTTCCAATGAGCAGTTCTTC
TRBV27	TRBJ2-5	.	few	CASSRVTEETQYF	TGTGCCAGCAGTCGGGTAACGGAAGAGACCCAGTACTTC
TRBV2	TRBJ2-1	.	few	CASKGPLGQFF	TGTGCCAGCAAGGGCCCCCTGGGGCAGTTCTTC
TRBV3-1	TRBJ1-1	.	.	CASSQVPTEAFF	TGTGCCAGCAGCCAAGTTCCTACTGAAGCTTTCTTT
TRBV12-3/TRBV12-4	TRBJ1-1	.	many	CASSFQENTEAFF	TGTGCCAGCAGTTTCCAGGAGAACACTGAAGCTTTCTTT
TRBV7-2	TRBJ2-1	TRBD2	many	CASSLATSGGYNEQFF	TGTGCCAGCAGCTTAGCCACTAGCGGGGGCTACAATGAGCAGTTCTTC
TRBV12-3/TRBV12-4	TRBJ2-2	.	.	CASSLRGANSGELFF	TGTGCCAGCAGTTTACGAGGGGCGAATTCCGGGGAGCTGTTTTTT
TRBV20-1	TRBJ2-1	.	.	CSASGLTYNEQFF	TGCAGTGCTAGCGGGCTTACCTACAATGAGCAGTTCTTC
TRBV11-2	TRBJ1-2	TRBD1	few	CASSFPTGSNYGYTF	TGTGCCAGCAGCTTCCCGACAGGGAGCAACTATGGCTACACCTTC
TRBV11-3	TRBJ2-1	TRBD2	few	CASSADSGNEQFF	TGTGCCAGCAGCGCAGATAGCGGGAATGAGCAGTTCTTC
TRBV29-1	TRBJ2-2	.	few	CSVGTQGEAGELFF	TGCAGCGTGGGAACGCAGGGTGAAGCCGGGGAGCTGTTTTTT
TRBV5-1	TRBJ2-5	.	.	CASSLGSVFQETQYF	TGCGCCAGCAGCTTGGGCAGTGTTTTCCAAGAGACCCAGTACTTC
TRBV5-1	TRBJ2-3	.	.	CASSLVGGGPSDTQYF	TGCGCCAGCAGCTTGGTCGGGGGAGGCCCCTCAGATACGCAGTATTTT
TRBV7-8	TRBJ2-3	TRBD2	.	CASKSSAGVTDTQYF	TGTGCCAGCAAGTCTAGCGCGGGGGTCACAGATACGCAGTATTTT
TRBV3-1	TRBJ1-5	.	few	CASSQGLLHQPQHF	TGTGCCAGCAGCCAAGGGCTACTGCACCAGCCCCAGCATTTT
TRBV27	TRBJ1-1	.	many	CASSWRGRNTEAFF	TGTGCCAGCAGTTGGCGGGGGAGGAACACTGAAGCTTTCTTT
TRBV20-1	TRBJ1-4	.	.	CSARPGRTPTNEKLFF	TGCAGTGCTAGACCCGGACGGACCCCAACTAATGAAAAACTGTTTTTT
TRBV7-9	TRBJ2-7	TRBD1	few	CASSVGQGVLDEQYF	TGTGCCAGCAGCGTCGGACAGGGCGTCTTGGACGAGCAGTACTTC
TRBV5-1	TRBJ2-3	.	many	CASSLDSPSTDTQYF	TGCGCCAGCAGCCTGGACAGCCCTAGCACAGATACGCAGTATTTT
TRBV7-2	TRBJ1-1	.	.	CASSLEVNTAREAFF	TGTGCCAGCAGCTTAGAAGTCAACACGGCCAGAGAAGCTTTCTTT
TRBV3-1	TRBJ2-3	.	.	CASSQRMGDSTDTQYF	TGTGCCAGCAGCCAACGTATGGGGGATAGCACAGATACGCAGTATTTT
TRBV10-3	TRBJ2-5	TRBD2	few	CAISKGLAEETQYF	TGTGCCATCAGTAAGGGACTAGCGGAAGAGACCCAGTACTTC
TRBV7-2	TRBJ2-5	.	.	CASSKGLSQETQYF	TGTGCCAGCAGCAAGGGACTGTCTCAAGAGACCCAGTACTTC
TRBV11-1	TRBJ2-1	.	few	CASTRAGFDEQFF	TGTGCCAGCACTCGGGCAGGCTTCGATGAGCAGTTCTTC
TRBV4-2	TRBJ1-2	.	.	CASSQDTYYGYTF	TGTGCCAGCAGCCAAGATACGTACTATGGCTACACCTTC
TRBV7-9	TRBJ1-1	TRBD1	few	CASSLTGVLNTEAFF	TGTGCCAGCAGCTTAACAGGGGTCCTTAACACTGAAGCTTTCTTT
TRBV27	TRBJ1-5	.	few	CASSYRGNQPQHF	TGTGCCAGCAGTTACAGGGGCAATCAGCCCCAGCATTTT
TRBV20-1	TRBJ2-1	.	.	CSARTLYNEQFF	TGCAGTGCTAGGACCTTGTACAATGAGCAGTTCTTC